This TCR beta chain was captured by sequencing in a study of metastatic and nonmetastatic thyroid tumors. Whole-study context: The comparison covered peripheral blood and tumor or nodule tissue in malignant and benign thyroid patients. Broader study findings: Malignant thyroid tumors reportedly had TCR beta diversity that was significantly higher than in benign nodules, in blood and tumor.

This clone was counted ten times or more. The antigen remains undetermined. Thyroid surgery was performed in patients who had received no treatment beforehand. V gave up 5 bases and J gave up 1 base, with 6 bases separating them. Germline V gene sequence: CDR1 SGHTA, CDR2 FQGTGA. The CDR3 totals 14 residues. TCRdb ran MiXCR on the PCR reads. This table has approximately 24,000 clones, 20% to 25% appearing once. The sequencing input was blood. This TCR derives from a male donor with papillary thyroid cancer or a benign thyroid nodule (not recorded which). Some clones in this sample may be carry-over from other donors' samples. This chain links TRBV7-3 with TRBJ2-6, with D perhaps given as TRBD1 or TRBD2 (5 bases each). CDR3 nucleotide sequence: TGTGCCAGCAGCGGGGGTTCTGGGGCCAACGTCCTGACTTTC. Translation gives CASSGGSGANVLTF.